These 21 T cell receptor beta chains were sequenced from one sample in a study of beta chain features in type 1 diabetes. Study-level points and caveats: Shorter TCRB CDR3s, moderately but significantly so, marked every one of the four CD4+ subsets in Type 1 diabetes patients.

Expressed TCRB transcripts were sequenced because the entire RNA isolate underwent reverse transcription. The data were produced by immunoSEQ multiplex PCR, yet TCRdb's version contains in-frame clones alone and is incomplete. The sample lists hundreds of thousands of clones, roughly 11% occurring once. For these TCRs, the target antigens are not known. Material for sequencing was naive CD4+ T cells from blood. The receptors stem from a man between 25 and 39 years old with type 1 diabetes.

The CDR3 here is CASRGEGTTYNEQFF. CDR3 DNA sequence: TGTGCCAGCAGGGGGGAGGGGACAACCTACAATGAGCAGTTCTTC. The gene calls are TRBV2 and TRBJ2-1, with D perhaps TRBD2 (7 bases). Trimming shortened V by 6 bases and J by 2 bases, and 14 bases separated the two germline ends. This CDR3 region has 15 residues. The germline V gene has CDR1 SNHLY and CDR2 FYNNEI.

This chain connects TRBV7-3 to TRBJ2-3; maybe TRBD2 (6 bases). From germline, CDR1 is SGHTA and CDR2 FQGTGA. The CDR3 is made up of 16 amino acids. The V end lost 5 bases, the J end lost 3 bases, and 18 bases lay between the germline ends. The CDR3 loop reads CASSLRDSSLTDTQYF. The DNA of the CDR3 is TGTGCCAGCAGCCTACGGGACTCGTCGTTAACAGATACGCAGTATTTT. Together with reference TRBV7-3 and TRBJ2-3, the CDR3 gives the full variable domain: GAGVSQTPSNKVTEKGKYVELRCDPISGHTALYWYRQSLGQGPEFLIYFQGTGAADDSGLPNDRFFAVRPEGSVSTLKIQRTERGDSAVYLCASSLRDSSLTDTQYFGPGTRLTVL.

The chain employs TRBV15 and TRBJ2-5, with 9 bases aligning to TRBD1. Germline CDR1 LNHNV, CDR2 YYDKDF (reference sequence). Trimming removed 6 bases from V and 5 bases from J; junction bases left unmatched: 10. This CDR3 is built from 15 residues. In DNA form, the CDR3 reads TGTGCCACCAGGAAGGGACAGGGCTTTCGGGAGACCCAGTACTTC. Amino acid sequence: CATRKGQGFRETQYF.

The J gene is TRBJ2-5, the V gene TRBV7-9; TRBD2 matches 9 bases. The junction had 5 bases not matched to a gene; V was cut back by 1 base and J by 5 bases. CDR3 length: 15 residues. Germline V gives CDR1 SEHNR, CDR2 FQNEAQ (reference sequence). CDR3 protein: CASSLGLAGSETQYF. The CDR3 bases are TGTGCCAGCAGCTTAGGTCTAGCGGGGAGCGAGACCCAGTACTTC.

This clone came up a few times. This chain connects TRBV7-2 to TRBJ2-1; 14 bases fit TRBD2. CDR3 length: 18 amino acids. V trimming: 4 bases; J trimming: 0 bases; junction bases outside the gene matches: 5. Germline loops: CDR1 SGHTA, CDR2 FQGNSA. CDR3 region: CASSSTSGGARSYNEQFF. The CDR3 bases are TGTGCCAGCAGCTCGACTAGCGGGGGGGCCCGCTCCTACAATGAGCAGTTCTTC.

This clone occurred once. The gene calls are TRBV18 and TRBJ1-2, with 7 bases identical to TRBD1. Germline V CDR1 and CDR2: KGHSH, LQKENI. The V and J ends lost 3 bases and 7 bases, in that order; junction bases with no gene match: 17. The CDR3 spans 17 residues. CDR3 region: CASSPSEGSTGLSGYTF. The CDR3 DNA reads as TGTGCCAGCTCACCCTCCGAGGGATCGACAGGGTTGAGTGGCTACACCTTC.

This clone was seen a handful of times. The chain carries TRBV5-1 and TRBJ2-3; D is uncertain. Trimming shortened V by 0 bases and J by 2 bases, and 7 bases separated the two germline ends. The CDR3 has 14 residues. CDR1 and CDR2 from the germline V gene are SGHRS and YFSETQ. The CDR3 DNA is TGCGCCAGCAGCTTGGATAGTATCACAGATACGCAGTATTTT. Its translation is CASSLDSITDTQYF.

A few counts support this clone. The chain uses TRBV9 and TRBJ2-3; D possibly corresponds to TRBD2 (5 bases). Trimming cost V 4 bases and J 2 bases, with 14 bases left between them. Germline-derived CDR1 and CDR2 are SGDLS and YYNGEE. The CDR3 is 15 residues long. The CDR3 DNA sequence: TGTGCCAGCAGCCGCCTAGCAGACTTCACAGATACGCAGTATTTT. Translating gives CASSRLADFTDTQYF.

The chain combines TRBV21-1 with TRBJ1-1; TRBD1 is the table's D call, not checked against the DNA. TRBV21-1 is classified as a pseudogene. This CDR3 is 17 amino acids long. CDR3 nucleotides: TGTGCCAGCAGCGGTAAGAAGGACAGGGTTATGAACACTGAAGCTTTCTTT. Its protein is CASSGKKDRVMNTEAFF.

This clone appeared a few times. V usage is TRBV18 and J usage is TRBJ2-5; 7 positions match TRBD1. The CDR3 sequence is 14 residues long. Germline CDR1 reads KGHSH; CDR2 reads LQKENI. V was clipped by 6 bases and J by 2 bases; unmatched bases: 6. The CDR3 region is CASSSPGQQETQYF. CDR3 sequence (DNA): TGTGCCAGCTCGTCTCCGGGACAGCAAGAGACCCAGTACTTC.

V is TRBV4-1 and J is TRBJ2-5; D is unclear. This CDR3 contains 13 residues. V was shortened by 0 bases and J by 2 bases, with 4 bases between the two germline ends. Germline loops: CDR1 MGHRA, CDR2 YSYEKL. In DNA, the CDR3 is TGCGCCAGCAGCCAAGAACAGCAAGAGACCCAGTACTTC. It specifies CASSQEQQETQYF.

The chain carries TRBV5-4 and TRBJ1-2; 8 bases match TRBD1. CDR1 and CDR2 from the germline V gene are SGHNT and YYREEE (reference sequence). The CDR3 contains 12 residues. The J segment lost 7 bases and the V segment lost 5 bases, leaving 4 bases of the junction unmatched. DNA for the CDR3: TGTGCCAGCAGTTTTGACAGGGGTGGCTACACCTTC. Amino acids: CASSFDRGGYTF. The variable domain in full, with the rest retrieved from reference TRBV5-4 and TRBJ1-2, is ETGVTQSPTHLIKTRGQQVTLRCSSQSGHNTVSWYQQALGQGPQFIFQYYREEENGRGNFPPRFSGLQFPNYSSELNVNALELDDSALYLCASSFDRGGYTFGSGTRLTVV.

This clone was recorded a few times. V is TRBV7-2 and J is TRBJ2-3, with 8 bases that match TRBD1. Looked up from germline, CDR1 is SGHTA and CDR2 is FQGNSA. This CDR3 region has 14 residues. The V and J ends lost 3 bases and 6 bases, in that order; junction bases with no gene match: 5. Written as DNA, the CDR3 is TGTGCCAGCAGCTTCCAGGGGGCCGACGATACGCAGTATTTT. As protein: CASSFQGADDTQYF. Complete variable domain (other parts from reference TRBV7-2 and TRBJ2-3): GAGVSQSPSNKVTEKGKDVELRCDPISGHTALYWYRQSLGQGLEFLIYFQGNSAPDKSGLPSDRFSAERTGGSVSTLTIQRTQQEDSAVYLCASSFQGADDTQYFGPGTRLTVL.

The chain is built from TRBV4-3 and TRBJ1-6; unclear D gene. The CDR3 length is 18 residues. V gave up 0 bases and J gave up 0 bases, with 12 bases separating them. Germline values: CDR1 LGHNA, CDR2 YSLEER. The CDR3 region has the DNA TGCGCCAGCAGCCAAGATCTCACGGAGAGCTCCTATAATTCACCCCTCCACTTT. It yields the protein CASSQDLTESSYNSPLHF.

This sequence joins TRBV2 and TRBJ1-2; 8 bases agree with TRBD1. With V trimmed by 8 bases and J by 3 bases, 8 bases remained unmatched. The CDR3 covers 14 residues. The germline gives CDR1 SNHLY, CDR2 FYNNEI. The CDR3 DNA reads TGTGCCAGCCGTGCCCAGGGGGCGTACTATGGCTACACCTTC. This sequence encodes CASRAQGAYYGYTF.

This clone turned up a few times. The J gene is TRBJ2-1, the V gene TRBV9; a possible D gene is TRBD1 (6 bases). CDR1 and CDR2 (germline): SGDLS, YYNGEE. This CDR3 region has 15 residues. Trimming left V 0 bases short and J 7 bases short, with 14 bases between. As DNA, the CDR3 is TGTGCCAGCAGCGTAGAGGGGGACATTACAAATGAGCAGTTCTTC. It translates to CASSVEGDITNEQFF.

V is TRBV28 and J is TRBJ2-1; D perhaps matches TRBD2 (5 bases). The CDR3 length is 12 residues. Trimming took 3 bases from V and 6 from J, leaving 6 bases between them. The germline gives CDR1 MDHEN, CDR2 SYDVKM. In DNA form, the CDR3 reads TGTGCCAGCAGTTTGAGCGGCAATGAGCAGTTCTTC. Translating it yields CASSLSGNEQFF. The full variable domain, rest sourced from reference TRBV28 and TRBJ2-1, is DVKVTQSSRYLVKRTGEKVFLECVQDMDHENMFWYRQDPGLGLRLIYFSYDVKMKEKGDIPEGYSVSREKKERFSLILESASTNQTSMYLCASSLSGNEQFFGPGTRLTVL.

J is TRBJ2-5 and V is TRBV5-1; D may be TRBD2 (7 bases). Germline lookup yields CDR1 SGHRS and CDR2 YFSETQ. V was clipped by 0 bases and J by 3 bases, with 15 bases between them. The CDR3 extends over 16 amino acids. The CDR3 bases are TGCGCCAGCAGCTTGGTTGGCGGGGGCCCTGAAGAGACCCAGTACTTC. This sequence encodes CASSLVGGGPEETQYF.

The sample holds a few counts of this clone. V and J are TRBV9 and TRBJ2-3; D unclear. CDR3 length: 14 residues. V lost 0 bases and J 6 bases, leaving 11 bases between the germline ends. The germline gives CDR1 SGDLS, CDR2 YYNGEE. The CDR3 coding sequence is TGTGCCAGCAGCGTAGAGATGAGAACGGATACGCAGTATTTT. This codes for CASSVEMRTDTQYF.

This clone appeared a few times. The J gene is TRBJ1-3, the V gene TRBV14; D uncertain. The germline CDR1 and CDR2 sequences are SGHDN and FVKESK. The CDR3 runs 14 residues. V was trimmed by 4 bases and J by 2 bases, leaving 9 bases between them. The CDR3 nucleotides are TGTGCCAGCAGCCCGATGGGCCCTGGAAACACCATATATTTT. Amino acids: CASSPMGPGNTIYF. Full variable domain (rest looked up from reference TRBV14 and TRBJ1-3): EAGVTQFPSHSVIEKGQTVTLRCDPISGHDNLYWYRRVMGKEIKFLLHFVKESKQDESGMPNNRFLAERTGGTYSTLKVQPAELEDSGVYFCASSPMGPGNTIYFGEGSWLTVV.

Only a few counts were recorded for this clone. The CDR3 nucleotides are TGTGCCAGCAGCCAAGATCCTTACAATGAGCAGTTCTTC. It yields the protein CASSQDPYNEQFF. The chain links TRBV4-2 to TRBJ2-1; no clear D gene. Trimming stripped 0 bases from V and 4 bases from J, with 4 bases between. This CDR3 has 13 amino acids. The germline CDR1 and CDR2 sequences are LGHNA and YNFKEQ.